This record covers a single T cell receptor beta chain. This sample was taken from a study of technical replicates of blood from a handful of donors. Produced via immunoSEQ multiplex PCR; TCRdb's table is partial and in-frame only. The sample consists of 50,000 to 80,000 clones, approximately 86% of them appearing once. This receptor was obtained from a human donor in good health. Some clones in this sample may be carry-over from other donors' samples. The sequenced sample was PBMCs.

The chain's CDR3 is CASSFKGDIEQYF. The CDR3 DNA reads TGCGCCAGCAGCTTCAAGGGAGATATCGAGCAGTACTTC. The chain employs TRBV5-1 and TRBJ2-7; perhaps TRBD2 as D (5 bases). This CDR3 contains 13 residues. CDR1 is SGHRS and CDR2 is YFSETQ in the germline V gene. V was trimmed by 2 bases and J by 6 bases, leaving 12 bases between them.